This T cell receptor (beta chain) was identified during a study of spatial heterogeneity in lung cancer. In the study overall: Raw sequencing reads included, on average, more than 8.5 appearances of each unique TCR and UMI combination. General study points: Among blood samples, ubiquitous expanded tumor TCRs appeared more at resection than at follow-up.

The CDR3 is 16 amino acids. CDR1 is LNHDA and CDR2 is SQIVND in the germline V gene (reference sequence). J was trimmed by 5 bases and V by 5 bases; bases with no gene match: 14. The time point denotes: sample taken at primary tumor resection. Tumor, nontumor lung or frozen PBMC supplied whole RNA that was sequenced unsorted. With regard to this clonotype: Antigen: not known.

From the 5' RACE reads, TCRdb called clonotypes with MiXCR, one entry per CDR3 protein. The sample holds some 45,000 distinct CDR3 sequences; about 11% are singletons and the top ten take about 43%. This receptor was identified in a female donor with early-stage non-small cell lung cancer. The material was PBMCs, obtained at surgery. The chain couples TRBV19 to TRBJ2-7; TRBD1 aligns across 8 bases. For the CDR3, the DNA is TGTGCCAGTAGTCGGAGGACCGGGACAGGTTACCACGAGCAGTACTTC. It is translated as CASSRRTGTGYHEQYF.